The 8 T cell receptor beta chains reported below all come from one sample, sequenced in a study of CD8+CD57+ T cells in acquired aplastic anemia. The use of genomic DNA as template underpinned the TCR beta VDJ and CDR3 profiling. One entry per CDR3 protein results from TCRdb running MiXCR on the reads. The repertoire holds 33,000 or so distinct CDR3 sequences, around 76% seen once, with approximately 22% in the top ten. Specimen: sorted CD4+, CD8+, or CD8+CD57+ T cells (not recorded which) from PBMCs. These receptors originate from a human donor in good health, serving as a control.

V and J are TRBV10-1 and TRBJ2-3; 7 bases match TRBD1. Germline lookup yields CDR1 WNHNN and CDR2 SYGVQD (reference sequence). The CDR3 extends over 12 amino acids. J gave up 6 bases and V 4 bases, and 1 base lay outside the gene matches. CDR3 nucleotides: TGCGCCAGCAGTGGAGGGGGCGATACGCAGTATTTT. The encoded protein is CASSGGGDTQYF.

This clonotype came up a few times. The V call is TRBV10-1, the J call TRBJ2-3; D is possibly TRBD1 or TRBD2 (6 bases each). V was pared by 5 bases and J by 4 bases, with 25 bases between. Germline V lookup: CDR1 WNHNN, CDR2 SYGVQD (reference sequence). CDR3 length equals 18 residues. CDR3 nucleotide sequence: TGCGCCAGCAGTCCTAGGGAGGTACAGGGCTCAATCCCAGATACGCAGTATTTT. Encoded protein: CASSPREVQGSIPDTQYF.

This chain uses TRBV9 with TRBJ1-2, with 7 bases fitting TRBD1. The germline V gene has CDR1 SGDLS and CDR2 YYNGEE. Unmatched junction bases numbered 4, after V lost 3 bases and J lost 8 bases. CDR3 length: 12 amino acids. Written as DNA, the CDR3 is TGTGCCAGCAGCGCCGACAGGGAAGGCTACACCTTC. Its protein product is CASSADREGYTF.

The chain has TRBV10-3 and TRBJ1-2, with TRBD1 matching over 10 bases. The CDR3 runs 15 residues. Germline-derived CDR1 and CDR2 are ENHRY and SYGVKD. V lost 0 bases and J lost 2; bases outside the gene matches: 0. CDR3 nucleotide sequence: TGTGCCATCAGTGAGTCGGGACAGGGGAACTATGGCTACACCTTC. Translating gives CAISESGQGNYGYTF.

Sample share makes this clonotype medium-sized (0.01 to 0.1%). The rearrangement uses TRBV9 and TRBJ2-2; D is undetermined. CDR1 and CDR2 (germline): SGDLS, YYNGEE. The CDR3 runs 10 residues. V was cut by 7 bases and J by 5 bases, with 3 bases left in between. CDR3 residues: CASGTGELFF. The CDR3 bases are TGTGCCAGCGGGACCGGGGAGCTGTTTTTT.

The sample holds a few counts of this clonotype. V and J are TRBV19 and TRBJ1-2, with 7 bases lining up with TRBD1. CDR3 size: 13 residues. CDR1 LNHDA and CDR2 SQIVND come from the germline V gene (reference sequence). Trimming removed 7 bases from V and 3 bases from J; junction bases left unmatched: 5. The CDR3 bases are TGTGCCAGTACGCTCGGGACAGACTATGGCTACACCTTC. Its protein is CASTLGTDYGYTF.

The chain has TRBV2 and TRBJ1-2; unclear D gene. Germline V gene data show CDR1 as SNHLY and CDR2 as FYNNEI. The CDR3 loop spans 12 amino acids. Trimming removed 4 bases from V and 4 bases from J, with 7 bases in between. For the CDR3, the DNA is TGTGCCAGCAGTGTTCTGGGCTATGGCTACACCTTC. Its translation is CASSVLGYGYTF.

The chain recombines TRBV15 with TRBJ2-7, with D perhaps matching TRBD1 or TRBD2 (6 bases each). V lost 0 bases and J 4 bases, leaving 13 bases between the germline ends. This CDR3 is built from 15 residues. The germline V gene has CDR1 LNHNV and CDR2 YYDKDF (reference sequence). CDR3 in amino acids: CATSRDLGGSYEQYF. As DNA, the CDR3 is TGTGCCACCAGCAGAGATCTCGGGGGCTCATACGAGCAGTACTTC.